Only one count was recorded for the clone carrying this T cell receptor (beta chain). The target antigen is unknown. These data belong to a study of T cell responses to AZD1222 COVID-19 vaccine. General study points: Donor demographics were predominantly white British with a female majority; clonal diversity may be underestimated. At baseline, just a handful of AZD1222 recipients tested seropositive. Reports indicate that nearly half of spike-specific TCRs are directed at unmutated variant regions.

The CDR3 is 14 amino acids. V lost 0 bases and J lost 8, with 10 bases in between. Germline V gene lookup returns CDR1 SGHVS and CDR2 FQNEAQ. Assay: immunoSEQ multiplex PCR; the TCRdb copy retains only in-frame clones and omits some. The sample records tens of thousands of clones, around 85% being singletons. The chain couples TRBV7-8 to TRBJ1-4; the D gene is possibly TRBD1 (5 bases). The receptor comes from an adult who received the AZD1222 COVID-19 vaccine. The source material was peripheral blood, sampled 28 days after the second AZD1222 dose. CDR3 loop: CASSLARAEEKLFF. The CDR3 nucleotides are TGTGCCAGCAGCTTAGCCAGGGCAGAAGAAAAACTGTTTTTT. The entire variable domain, with the rest obtained from reference TRBV7-8 and TRBJ1-4, is as follows: GAGVSQSPRYKVAKRGQDVALRCDPISGHVSLFWYQQALGQGPEFLTYFQNEAQLDKSGLPSDRFFAERPEGSVSTLKIQRTQQEDSAVYLCASSLARAEEKLFFGSGTQLSVL.